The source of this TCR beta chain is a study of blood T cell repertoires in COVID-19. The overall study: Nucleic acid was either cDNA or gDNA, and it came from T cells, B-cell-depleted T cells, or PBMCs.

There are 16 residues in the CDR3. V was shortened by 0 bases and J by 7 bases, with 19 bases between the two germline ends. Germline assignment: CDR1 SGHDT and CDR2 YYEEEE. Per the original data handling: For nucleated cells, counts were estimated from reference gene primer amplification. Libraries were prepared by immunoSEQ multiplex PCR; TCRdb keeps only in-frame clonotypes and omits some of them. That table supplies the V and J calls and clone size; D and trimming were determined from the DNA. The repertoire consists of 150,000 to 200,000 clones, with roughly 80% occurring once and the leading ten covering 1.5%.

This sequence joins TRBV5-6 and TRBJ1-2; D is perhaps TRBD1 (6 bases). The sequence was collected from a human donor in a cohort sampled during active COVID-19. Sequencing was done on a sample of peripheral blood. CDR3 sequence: CASSLAMGSGAIGYTF. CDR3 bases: TGTGCCAGCAGCTTGGCCATGGGGTCAGGGGCTATTGGCTACACCTTC.